This T cell receptor (beta chain) was recorded in a study of T cell changes during pregnancy in multiple sclerosis. The repertoire was sequenced with immunoSEQ multiplex PCR; TCRdb's copy has only in-frame clones and lacks some. There are 40,000 or so clones in the sample; about 92% occur only once, and about 1.2% lies in the top ten. Trimming cost V 1 base and J 4 bases; bases outside gene matches: 4. The CDR3 spans 15 residues. CDR1 and CDR2 from the germline V gene are MGHRA and YSYEKL. The sample consisted of peripheral blood, taken before pregnancy. The chain carries TRBV4-1 and TRBJ2-5; TRBD2 matches 9 bases. The receptor was derived from a female donor with multiple sclerosis, enrolled in a pregnancy study. CDR3: CASSQVVLAGETQYF. CDR3 DNA: TGCGCCAGCAGCCAAGTGGTACTAGCGGGAGAGACCCAGTACTTC.